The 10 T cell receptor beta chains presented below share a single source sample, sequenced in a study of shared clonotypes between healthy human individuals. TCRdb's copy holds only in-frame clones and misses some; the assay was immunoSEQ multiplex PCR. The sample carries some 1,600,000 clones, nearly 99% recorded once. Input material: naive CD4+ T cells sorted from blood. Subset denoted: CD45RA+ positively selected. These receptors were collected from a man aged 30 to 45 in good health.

The CDR3 region has the DNA TGTGCCAGCAGCCCGCGGACAGGGCCTGGGGCCGGGGAGCTGTTTTTT. Amino acid sequence: CASSPRTGPGAGELFF. The V gene is TRBV9, the J gene TRBJ2-2; 8 nucleotides align to TRBD1. Germline loops: CDR1 SGDLS, CDR2 YYNGEE. V trimming: 4 bases; J trimming: 6 bases; junction bases outside the gene matches: 11. CDR3 size: 16 residues.

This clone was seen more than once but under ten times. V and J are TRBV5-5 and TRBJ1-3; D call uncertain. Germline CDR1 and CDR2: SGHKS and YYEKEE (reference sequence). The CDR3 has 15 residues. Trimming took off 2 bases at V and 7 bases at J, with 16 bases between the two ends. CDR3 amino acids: CASSLIGHLGNTIYF. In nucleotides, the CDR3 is TGTGCCAGCAGCTTAATAGGGCACCTTGGGAACACCATATATTTT. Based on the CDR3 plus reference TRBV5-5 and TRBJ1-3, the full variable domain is DAGVTQSPTHLIKTRGQQVTLRCSPISGHKSVSWYQQVLGQGPQFIFQYYEKEERGRGNFPDRFSARQFPNYSSELNVNALLLGDSALYLCASSLIGHLGNTIYFGEGSWLTVV.

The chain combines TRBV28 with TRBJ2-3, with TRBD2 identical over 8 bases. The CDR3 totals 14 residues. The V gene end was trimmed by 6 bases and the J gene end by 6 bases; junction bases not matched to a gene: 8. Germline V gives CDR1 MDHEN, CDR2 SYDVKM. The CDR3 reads CASSRAGGSDTQYF. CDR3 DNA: TGTGCCAGCAGCCGCGCGGGAGGATCGGATACGCAGTATTTT.

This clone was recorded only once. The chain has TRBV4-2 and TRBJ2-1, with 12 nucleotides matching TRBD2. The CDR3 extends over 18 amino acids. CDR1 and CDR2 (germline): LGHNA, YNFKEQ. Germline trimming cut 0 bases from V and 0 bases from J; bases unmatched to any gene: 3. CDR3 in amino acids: CASSQETSGSSSYNEQFF. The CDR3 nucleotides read TGTGCCAGCAGCCAAGAGACTAGCGGGAGTAGCTCCTACAATGAGCAGTTCTTC.

The CDR3 DNA follows: TGCAGCGTGCGGACAGGTTTGAACACCGGGGAGCTGTTTTTT. Amino acids: CSVRTGLNTGELFF. The V call is TRBV29-1, the J call TRBJ2-2; 7 nucleotides line up with TRBD1. The CDR3 runs 14 residues. CDR1 is SQVTM, CDR2 ANQGSEA, per germline. V dropped 6 bases and J dropped 1; count of bases not matched to a gene: 5.

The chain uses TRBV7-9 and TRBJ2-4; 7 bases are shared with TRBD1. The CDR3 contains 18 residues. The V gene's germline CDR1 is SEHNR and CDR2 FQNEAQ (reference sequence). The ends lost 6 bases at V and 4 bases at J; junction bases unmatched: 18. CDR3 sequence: CASSVMGGRGGSKNIQYF. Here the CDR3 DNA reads TGTGCCAGCAGTGTTATGGGTGGAAGAGGGGGCTCTAAAAACATTCAGTACTTC.

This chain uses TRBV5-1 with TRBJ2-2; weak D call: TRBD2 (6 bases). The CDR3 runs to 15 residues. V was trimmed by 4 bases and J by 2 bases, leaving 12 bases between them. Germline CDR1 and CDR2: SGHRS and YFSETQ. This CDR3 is CASSLGLFNTGELFF. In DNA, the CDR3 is TGCGCCAGCAGCCTGGGACTCTTTAACACCGGGGAGCTGTTTTTT.

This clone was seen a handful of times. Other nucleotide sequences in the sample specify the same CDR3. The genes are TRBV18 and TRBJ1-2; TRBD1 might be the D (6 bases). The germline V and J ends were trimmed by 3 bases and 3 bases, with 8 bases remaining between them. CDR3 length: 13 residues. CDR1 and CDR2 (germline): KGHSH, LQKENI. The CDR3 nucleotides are TGTGCCAGCTCACCGCCAGGGGACTATGGCTACACCTTC. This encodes CASSPPGDYGYTF.

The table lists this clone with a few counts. CDR3 residues: CASSERQDQPQHF. The CDR3 bases are TGCGCCAGCAGCGAACGACAGGACCAGCCCCAGCATTTT. V gene TRBV5-1 combines with J gene TRBJ1-5; D perhaps matches TRBD1 (6 bases). The V end was cut by 4 bases, the J end by 7 bases, with 12 bases between. Looked up from germline, CDR1 is SGHRS and CDR2 is YFSETQ. The CDR3 covers 13 residues.

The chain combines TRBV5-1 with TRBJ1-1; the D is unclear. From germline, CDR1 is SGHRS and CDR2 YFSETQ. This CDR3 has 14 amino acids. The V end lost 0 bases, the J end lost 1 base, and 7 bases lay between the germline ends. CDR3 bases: TGCGCCAGCAGCTTGGAGGTAAAGAACACTGAAGCTTTCTTT. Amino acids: CASSLEVKNTEAFF.